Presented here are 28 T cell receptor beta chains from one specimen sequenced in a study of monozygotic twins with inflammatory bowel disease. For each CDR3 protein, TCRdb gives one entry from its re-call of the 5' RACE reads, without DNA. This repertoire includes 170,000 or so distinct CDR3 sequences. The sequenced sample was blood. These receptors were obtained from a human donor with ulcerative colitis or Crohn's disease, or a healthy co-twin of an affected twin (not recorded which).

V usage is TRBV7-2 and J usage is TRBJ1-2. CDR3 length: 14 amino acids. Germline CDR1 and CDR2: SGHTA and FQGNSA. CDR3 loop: CASSLQVTSYGYTF.

The CDR3 sequence: CASSFRTSDNAYF. This chain connects TRBV12-3 or TRBV12-4 to TRBJ2-7; TCRdb selects TRBD2, and the lack of DNA leaves this call unchecked. CDR3 length: 13 amino acids.

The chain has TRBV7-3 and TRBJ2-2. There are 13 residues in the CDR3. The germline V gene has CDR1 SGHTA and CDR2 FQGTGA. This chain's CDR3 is CASSLTTTGELFF.

CDR3 in amino acids: CASILGGGSWGEQFF. The V and J genes are TRBV12-3 or TRBV12-4 and TRBJ2-1; no DNA is available, so the TRBD1 call from TCRdb remains unchecked. This CDR3 is built from 15 residues.

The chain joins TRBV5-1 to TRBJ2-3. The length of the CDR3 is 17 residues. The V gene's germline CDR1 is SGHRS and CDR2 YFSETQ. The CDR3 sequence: CASSLVVAWVHTDTQYF.

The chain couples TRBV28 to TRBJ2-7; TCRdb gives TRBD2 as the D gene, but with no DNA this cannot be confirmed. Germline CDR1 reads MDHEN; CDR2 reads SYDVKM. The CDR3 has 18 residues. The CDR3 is CASSSLTGPSGSSYEQYF.

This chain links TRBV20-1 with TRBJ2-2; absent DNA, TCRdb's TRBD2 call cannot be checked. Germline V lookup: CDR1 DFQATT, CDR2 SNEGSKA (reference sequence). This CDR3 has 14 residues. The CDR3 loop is CSARDLVGGRELFF.

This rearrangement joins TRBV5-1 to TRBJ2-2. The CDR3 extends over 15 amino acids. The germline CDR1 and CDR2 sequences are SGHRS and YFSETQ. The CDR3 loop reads CASSNSSTNTGELFF.

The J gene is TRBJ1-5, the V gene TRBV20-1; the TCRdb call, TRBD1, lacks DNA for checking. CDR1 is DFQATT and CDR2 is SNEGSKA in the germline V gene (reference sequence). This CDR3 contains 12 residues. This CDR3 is CSAKQGAQAQHF.

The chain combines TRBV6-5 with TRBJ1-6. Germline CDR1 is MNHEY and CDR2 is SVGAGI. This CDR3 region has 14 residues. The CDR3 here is CASSYREGRSPLHF.

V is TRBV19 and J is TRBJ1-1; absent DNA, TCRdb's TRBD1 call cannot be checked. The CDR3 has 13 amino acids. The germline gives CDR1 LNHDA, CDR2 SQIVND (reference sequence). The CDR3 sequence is CASSILAGSEAFF.

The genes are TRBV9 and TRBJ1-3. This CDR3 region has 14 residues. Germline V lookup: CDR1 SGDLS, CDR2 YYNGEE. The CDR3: CASSLGDTGNTIYF.

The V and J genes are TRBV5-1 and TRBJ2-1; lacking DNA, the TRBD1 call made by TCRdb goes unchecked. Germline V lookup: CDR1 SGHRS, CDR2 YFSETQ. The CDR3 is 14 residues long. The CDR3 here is CASSFHLGADEQFF.

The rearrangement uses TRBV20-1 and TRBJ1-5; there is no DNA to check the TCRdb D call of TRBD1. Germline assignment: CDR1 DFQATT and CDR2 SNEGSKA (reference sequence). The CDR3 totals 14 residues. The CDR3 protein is CSARDGRGNQPQHF.

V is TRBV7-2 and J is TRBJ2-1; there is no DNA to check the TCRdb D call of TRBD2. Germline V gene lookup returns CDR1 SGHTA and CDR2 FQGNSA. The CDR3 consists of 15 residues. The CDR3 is CASSLEVSGHNEQFF.

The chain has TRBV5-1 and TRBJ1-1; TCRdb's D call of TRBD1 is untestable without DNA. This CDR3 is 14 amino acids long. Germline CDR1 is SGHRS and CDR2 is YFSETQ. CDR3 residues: CASSTGQGWTEAFF.

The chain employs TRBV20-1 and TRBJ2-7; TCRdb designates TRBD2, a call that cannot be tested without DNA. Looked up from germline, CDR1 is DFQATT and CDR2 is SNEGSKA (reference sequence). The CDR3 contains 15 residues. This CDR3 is CSASLTSGGAGEQYF.

CDR3 amino acids: CSAIPGTRGDTQYF. This chain uses TRBV20-1 with TRBJ2-3; TCRdb indicates TRBD2, and absent DNA this call remains unverified. CDR3 length equals 14 residues. The germline CDR1 and CDR2 sequences are DFQATT and SNEGSKA (reference sequence).

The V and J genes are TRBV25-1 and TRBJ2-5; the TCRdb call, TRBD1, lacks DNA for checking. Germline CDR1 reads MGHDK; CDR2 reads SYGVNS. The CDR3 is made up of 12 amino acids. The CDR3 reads CASSWDGETQYF.

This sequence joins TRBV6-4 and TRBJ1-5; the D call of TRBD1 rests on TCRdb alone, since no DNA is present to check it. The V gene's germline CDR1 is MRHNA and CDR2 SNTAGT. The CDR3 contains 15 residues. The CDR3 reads CASSDSRGGGQPQHF.

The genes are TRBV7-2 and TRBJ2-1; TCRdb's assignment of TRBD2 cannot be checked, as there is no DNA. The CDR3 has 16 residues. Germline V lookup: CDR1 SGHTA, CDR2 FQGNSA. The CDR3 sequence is CASSHRLAGTGNEQFF.

CDR3 sequence: CASSSREVFQETQYF. The chain couples TRBV6-2 or TRBV6-3 to TRBJ2-5; TCRdb lists TRBD2, though no DNA is available to test this call. The CDR3 consists of 15 residues. The germline V gene has CDR1 MNHEY and CDR2 SVGEGT.

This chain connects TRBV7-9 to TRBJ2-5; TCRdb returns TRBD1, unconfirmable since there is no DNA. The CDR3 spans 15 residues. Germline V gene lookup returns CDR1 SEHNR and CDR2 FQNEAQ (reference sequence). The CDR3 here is CASSREQGSGETQYF.

CDR3 protein: CASSPGLLEGTIYF. This rearrangement joins TRBV5-1 to TRBJ1-3. The CDR3 contains 14 residues. CDR1 is SGHRS, CDR2 YFSETQ, per germline.

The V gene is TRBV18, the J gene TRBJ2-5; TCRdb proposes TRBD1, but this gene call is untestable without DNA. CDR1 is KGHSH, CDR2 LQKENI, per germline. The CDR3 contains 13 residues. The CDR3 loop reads CASSPTAPETQYF.

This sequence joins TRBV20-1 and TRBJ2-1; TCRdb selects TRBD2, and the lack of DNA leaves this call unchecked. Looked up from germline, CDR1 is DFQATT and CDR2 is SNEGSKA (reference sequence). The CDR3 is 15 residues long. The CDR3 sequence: CSALTGLTPYNEQFF.

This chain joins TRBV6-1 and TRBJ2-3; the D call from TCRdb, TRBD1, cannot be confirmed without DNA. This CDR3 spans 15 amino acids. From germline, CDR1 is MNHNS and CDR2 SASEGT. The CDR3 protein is CASSPTGGFTDTQYF.

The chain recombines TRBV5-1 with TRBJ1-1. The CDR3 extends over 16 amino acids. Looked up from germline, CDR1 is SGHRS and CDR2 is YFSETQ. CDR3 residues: CASSPGSGMAKVEAFF.